The sequence of this T cell receptor beta chain was determined in a study of metastatic and nonmetastatic thyroid tumors. Study overall: Both malignant and benign thyroid patients supplied peripheral blood and tumor or nodule tissue samples, across which the repertoires of these patients were then compared.

In its sample, this clone was seen many times. What it binds is unknown. Until they underwent thyroid surgery, no patient had received any treatment. The study, taken as a whole, reports: In both blood and tumor samples, TCR beta diversity was reported significantly higher for malignant than benign nodules.

How the authors handled the data: In papillary thyroid cancer, a distant-metastasis classifier was built using CDR3 differences across clinicopathological groups. TCRdb re-called clones via MiXCR from the PCR reads. TCRdb's processing, not the authors' own work, is the source of the V and J calls. The table has over 9,000 clones, 12% seen once. Germline assignment: CDR1 SGHNT and CDR2 YYREEE (reference sequence). With 4 bases clipped from V and 4 bases from J, the junction kept 3 bases outside the gene matches. The CDR3 runs to 14 residues. The TCR originated in a female donor with papillary thyroid cancer or a benign thyroid nodule (not recorded which). Some clones in this sample may be carry-over from other donors' samples. The V call is TRBV5-4, the J call TRBJ2-7; 12 nucleotides line up with TRBD2. The sequencing input was blood. The CDR3 loop is CASSETSGSYEQYF. The CDR3 bases are TGTGCCAGCAGCGAGACTAGCGGGAGTTACGAGCAGTACTTC.